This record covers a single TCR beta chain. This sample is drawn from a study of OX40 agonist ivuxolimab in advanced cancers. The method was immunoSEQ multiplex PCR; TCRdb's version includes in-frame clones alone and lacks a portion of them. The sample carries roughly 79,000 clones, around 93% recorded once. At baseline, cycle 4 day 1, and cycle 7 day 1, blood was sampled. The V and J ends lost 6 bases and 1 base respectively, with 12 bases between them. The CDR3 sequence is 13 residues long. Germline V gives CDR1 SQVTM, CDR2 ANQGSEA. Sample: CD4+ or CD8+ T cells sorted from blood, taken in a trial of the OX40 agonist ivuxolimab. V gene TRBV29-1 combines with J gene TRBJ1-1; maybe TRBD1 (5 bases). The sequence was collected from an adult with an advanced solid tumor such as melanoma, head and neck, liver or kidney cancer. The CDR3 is CSVGTQANTEAFF. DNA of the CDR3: TGCAGCGTGGGGACTCAAGCGAACACTGAAGCTTTCTTT.